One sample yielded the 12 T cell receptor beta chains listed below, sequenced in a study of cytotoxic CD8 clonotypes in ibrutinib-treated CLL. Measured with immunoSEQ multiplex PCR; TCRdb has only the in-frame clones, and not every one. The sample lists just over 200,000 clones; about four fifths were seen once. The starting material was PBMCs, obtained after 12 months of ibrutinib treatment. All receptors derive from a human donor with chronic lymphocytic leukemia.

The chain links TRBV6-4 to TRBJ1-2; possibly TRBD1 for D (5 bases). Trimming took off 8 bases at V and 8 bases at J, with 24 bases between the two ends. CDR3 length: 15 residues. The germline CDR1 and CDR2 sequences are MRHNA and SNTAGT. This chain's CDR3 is CASQPFVKTVLGYTF. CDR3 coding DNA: TGTGCCAGCCAACCCTTCGTCAAGACAGTCTTAGGCTACACCTTC.

The CDR3 region is CASSLSRNYGYTF. The CDR3, as DNA: TGTGCCAGCAGTTTATCGAGAAACTATGGCTACACCTTC. The chain has TRBV27 and TRBJ1-2; D unresolved. CDR3 size: 13 residues. The germline V gene encodes CDR1 MNHEY and CDR2 SMNVEV (reference sequence). V was trimmed by 0 bases and J by 2 bases, leaving 4 bases between them.

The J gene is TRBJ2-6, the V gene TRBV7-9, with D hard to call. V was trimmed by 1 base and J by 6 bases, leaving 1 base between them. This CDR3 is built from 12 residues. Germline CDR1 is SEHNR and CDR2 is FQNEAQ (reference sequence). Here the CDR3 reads CASSLVANVLTF. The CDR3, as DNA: TGTGCCAGCAGCTTAGTGGCCAACGTCCTGACTTTC.

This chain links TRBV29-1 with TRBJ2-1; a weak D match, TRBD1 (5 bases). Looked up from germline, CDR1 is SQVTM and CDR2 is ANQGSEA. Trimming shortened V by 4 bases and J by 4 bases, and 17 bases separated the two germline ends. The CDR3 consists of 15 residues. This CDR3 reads CSVVGNSGSYNEQFF. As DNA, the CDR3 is TGCAGCGTTGTGGGGAATTCAGGGTCTTACAATGAGCAGTTCTTC.

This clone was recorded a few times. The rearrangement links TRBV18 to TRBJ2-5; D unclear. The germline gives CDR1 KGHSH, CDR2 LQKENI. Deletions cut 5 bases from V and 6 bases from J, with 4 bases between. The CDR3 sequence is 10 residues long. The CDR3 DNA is TGTGCCAGCTCATCCCAGACCCAGTACTTC. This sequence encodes CASSSQTQYF.

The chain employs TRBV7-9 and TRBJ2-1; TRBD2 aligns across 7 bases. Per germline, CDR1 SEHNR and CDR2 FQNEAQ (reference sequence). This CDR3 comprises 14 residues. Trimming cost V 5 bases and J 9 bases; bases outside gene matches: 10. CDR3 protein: CASSEGRGLAEQFF. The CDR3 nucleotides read TGTGCCAGCAGCGAGGGGCGGGGGTTGGCTGAGCAGTTCTTC.

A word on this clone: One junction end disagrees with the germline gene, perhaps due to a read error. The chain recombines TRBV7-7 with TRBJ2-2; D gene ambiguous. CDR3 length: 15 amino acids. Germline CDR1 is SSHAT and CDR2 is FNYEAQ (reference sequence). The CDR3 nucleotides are TGTGCTAGCAGCCCGCGAGAGGTCAACACCGGGGAGCTGTTTTTT. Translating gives CASSPREVNTGELFF.

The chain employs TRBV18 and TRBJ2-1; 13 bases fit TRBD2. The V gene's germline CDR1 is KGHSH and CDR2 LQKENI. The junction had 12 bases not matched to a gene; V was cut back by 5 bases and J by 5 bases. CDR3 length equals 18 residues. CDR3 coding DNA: TGTGCCAGCTCAACCGGGACTAGCGGGGTCCGTTCCGACAATGAGCAGTTCTTC. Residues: CASSTGTSGVRSDNEQFF.

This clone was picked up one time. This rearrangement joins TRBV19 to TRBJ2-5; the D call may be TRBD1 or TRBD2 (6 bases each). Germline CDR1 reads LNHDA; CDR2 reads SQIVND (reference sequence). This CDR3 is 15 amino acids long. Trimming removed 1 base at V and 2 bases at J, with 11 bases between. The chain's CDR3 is CASSIGGALQETQYF. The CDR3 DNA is TGTGCCAGTAGTATAGGGGGGGCACTTCAAGAGACCCAGTACTTC.

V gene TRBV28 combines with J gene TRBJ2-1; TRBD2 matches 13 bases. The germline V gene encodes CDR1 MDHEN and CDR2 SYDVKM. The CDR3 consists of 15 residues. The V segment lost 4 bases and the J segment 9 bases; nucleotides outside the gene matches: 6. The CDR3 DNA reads TGTGCCAGCAGTTCCGGACTAGCGGGAGTTCTTGAGCAGTTCTTC. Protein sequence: CASSSGLAGVLEQFF.

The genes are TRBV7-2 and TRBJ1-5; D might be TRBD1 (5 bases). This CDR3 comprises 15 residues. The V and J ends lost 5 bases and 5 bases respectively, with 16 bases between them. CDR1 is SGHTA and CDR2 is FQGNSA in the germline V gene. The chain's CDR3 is CASSPPGGRDQPQHF. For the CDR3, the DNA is TGTGCCAGCAGCCCCCCCGGGGGAAGGGATCAGCCCCAGCATTTT.

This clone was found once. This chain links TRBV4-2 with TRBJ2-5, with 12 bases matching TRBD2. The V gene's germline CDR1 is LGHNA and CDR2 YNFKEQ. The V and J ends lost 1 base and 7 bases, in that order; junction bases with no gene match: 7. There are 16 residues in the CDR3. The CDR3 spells CASSQATSGRLATQYF. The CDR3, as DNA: TGTGCCAGCAGCCAAGCGACTAGCGGGAGACTTGCGACCCAGTACTTC.